This T cell receptor beta chain was sequenced in a study of chemoradiotherapy in HPV16-positive cancers (dated by TCRdb to between 2021 and 2022). About the study as a whole: Functional T-cell assays on cells from a couple of HPV16-positive patients defined candidate HPV-specific T-cell clones and common TCR motifs. The study asked whether T-cell immunity to the HPV oncoproteins E6 and E7 changes during chemoradiotherapy and whether this immunity affects survival. Next, the candidate HPV-specific TCRs and motifs were followed in TCR repertoires from around 91 patients with HPV-related cancers. Beyond this particular receptor, the publication reports: The functional definition of HPV-specific T cells came from only a couple of HPV16-positive patients, and the survival association was reported for HPV16-positive patients. In HPV16-positive patients, expansion of HPV-responsive T cells during chemoradiotherapy was associated with improved recurrence-free survival. Expansion of candidate HPV-specific clones and E7-related TCR motifs was observed in the tumor microenvironment during treatment, whereas no such expansion was observed for non-HPV-specific T cells.

The receptor library was made with the immunoSEQ multiplex PCR assay. The table comes from immuneACCESS by way of TCRdb, which keeps in-frame sequences with V and J called. Part of the clones is missing from these tables; in studies checked, under half for an unresolved V gene and the rest for unknown reasons. Here the sample has more than 30,000 clones; 80% to 90% occur a single time. The ten biggest clones cover 3.1% of the sample. The CDR3 runs 15 residues from the cysteine to the phenylalanine. The CDR3 DNA has 45 bases and is translated from base 1. CDR1 SGHVS and CDR2 FNYEAQ were looked up in the germline V gene. Here V drops 2 bases and J drops 9 bases, and the junction holds 6 bases not matched to any gene. As concerns this clone: The specificity of this receptor is unknown. Base qualities are not provided; no much larger clone lies one nucleotide away.

Repertoires were sampled multiple times during chemoradiotherapy, which allowed clonal expansion in the tumor microenvironment to be followed. Recombination linked TRBV7-6 to TRBJ1-6, with TRBD1 identical over 8 junction bases. Sequences were derived from blood, sampled from a patient who underwent chemoradiotherapy. This receptor was obtained from a human donor with HPV-associated anogenital cancer. The CDR3 here reads CASSLQTGVGSPLHF. The nucleotide sequence is TGTGCCAGCAGCTTACAGACAGGGGTGGGTTCACCCCTCCACTTT.